This entry is about one T cell receptor beta chain. These data are taken from a study of cytomegalovirus exposure and HLA in healthy donors. The CDR3 extends over 14 amino acids. V trimming: 3 bases; J trimming: 2 bases; junction bases outside the gene matches: 2. Germline V gene lookup returns CDR1 GTSNPN and CDR2 SVGIG (reference sequence). PCR employed 60 Vbeta and 13 Jbeta primers. Produced via immunoSEQ multiplex PCR; TCRdb's table is partial and in-frame only. The data show some 120,000 clones, and the top ten clones hold around 2.7%. This sequence originates from a man under 40 in good health and CMV-seronegative. Source material: PBMCs. The rearrangement links TRBV30 to TRBJ1-5; 9 positions agree with TRBD1. CDR3 DNA: TGTGCCTGGAGCACAGGGGGCCGCAATCAGCCCCAGCATTTT. Residues: CAWSTGGRNQPQHF.